This TCR beta chain was documented in a study of blood T cell repertoires in COVID-19. About the research overall: Sample material is recorded as cDNA or gDNA derived from T cells, B-cell-depleted T cells, or PBMCs.

This clone was detected only a few times. Repertoires were generated with immunoSEQ multiplex PCR, while TCRdb's copy carries only in-frame clones and drops some. The table includes roughly 38,000 clones, roughly 70% detected once. This clonotype was obtained from a man between 65 and 85 years old with COVID-19, enrolled during active disease. Input material: peripheral blood.

The CDR3 protein is CASSYSNQPQHF. The CDR3 region has the DNA TGTGCCAGCAGTTACTCTAATCAGCCCCAGCATTTT. V usage is TRBV12-3 or TRBV12-4 and J usage is TRBJ1-5; D unresolved. The V end lost 4 bases, the J end lost 4 bases, and 5 bases lay between the germline ends. This CDR3 region has 12 residues.